These T cell receptor beta chains were read from a single sample in a study of identical twins. TCRdb reprocessed the 5' RACE reads via MiXCR and lists one record per CDR3 protein. This table has about 690,000 distinct CDR3 sequences, around 5.7% appearing once. The sequenced sample consisted of naive T cells sorted from blood. Source of these receptors: a man aged 18-30 years in good health. The CDR3 runs from the conserved cysteine through the conserved F or W. The order of the fields is J gene, D gene, V gene, clone size, CDR3 protein, CDR3 DNA. A D gene is named only where the DNA matches it firmly. Size values are once, few and many counts, or a class for expanded clones, and some rows have none.

TRBJ1-1 . TRBV10-3 . CAISVAGETTEAFF TGTGCCATCAGTGTGGCAGGGGAAACCACTGAAGCTTTCTTT
TRBJ1-1 . TRBV29-1 few CSVDPGGLNTEAFF TGCAGCGTTGACCCCGGGGGACTCAACACTGAAGCTTTCTTT
TRBJ1-2 . TRBV5-1 . CASSFTMDGYTF TGCGCCAGCAGCTTTACCATGGATGGCTACACCTTC
TRBJ2-1 . TRBV20-1 . CSARARVTGVSYNEQFF TGCAGTGCTAGAGCCCGCGTAACGGGGGTATCCTACAATGAGCAGTTCTTC
TRBJ2-1 . TRBV7-9 many CASSLEGLVHNEQFF TGTGCCAGCAGCTTAGAAGGACTCGTCCACAATGAGCAGTTCTTC
TRBJ1-2 TRBD1 TRBV9 many CASSLTGELSGYTF TGTGCCAGCAGCCTGACAGGGGAATTAAGTGGCTACACCTTC
TRBJ2-5 TRBD1 TRBV27 few CASSITGGDETQYF TGTGCCAGCAGTATAACAGGGGGCGATGAGACCCAGTACTTC
TRBJ2-1 TRBD2 TRBV9 many CASSEGGNEQFF TGTGCCAGCAGCGAGGGAGGGAATGAGCAGTTCTTC
TRBJ2-5 . TRBV20-1 many CSATGTAWGETQYF TGCAGTGCCACCGGGACTGCCTGGGGAGAGACCCAGTACTTC
TRBJ2-1 TRBD2 TRBV24-1 many CATSDTLAGWTEQFF TGTGCCACCAGTGATACGCTAGCGGGTTGGACTGAGCAGTTCTTC
TRBJ2-7 . TRBV12-3/TRBV12-4 many CASSFTRYEQYF TGTGCCAGCAGTTTTACCCGATACGAGCAGTACTTC
TRBJ1-1 . TRBV13 many CASSPDKAESMNTEAFF TGTGCCAGCAGCCCAGACAAGGCCGAATCGATGAACACTGAAGCTTTCTTT
TRBJ2-7 TRBD2 TRBV11-2 . CASSLERLAGRYEQYF TGTGCCAGCAGCTTAGAGCGGCTAGCGGGACGCTACGAGCAGTACTTC
TRBJ2-5 TRBD1 TRBV9 . CASSVDIEGAGQETQYF TGTGCCAGCAGCGTAGACATTGAGGGGGCAGGGCAAGAGACCCAGTACTTC
TRBJ2-2 TRBD2 TRBV12-3/TRBV12-4 . CASSLPKGLAFTGELFF TGTGCCAGCAGTCTACCCAAGGGACTAGCATTCACCGGGGAGCTGTTTTTT
TRBJ2-7 . TRBV27 . CASSWGPPGPSYEQYF TGTGCCAGCAGTTGGGGCCCTCCGGGGCCCTCCTACGAGCAGTACTTC
TRBJ2-7 . TRBV28 few CASSPRPPRYEQYF TGTGCCAGCTCCCCCCGTCCCCCTCGCTACGAGCAGTACTTC
TRBJ2-2 TRBD1 TRBV10-3 few CAISEQTGATGELFF TGTGCCATCAGTGAGCAGACAGGGGCCACCGGGGAGCTGTTTTTT
TRBJ1-1 . TRBV5-6 few CASSLVKGRSTEAFF TGTGCCAGCAGCTTGGTCAAGGGAAGGAGCACTGAAGCTTTCTTT
TRBJ1-5 . TRBV12-3/TRBV12-4 many CASRLGRQPQHF TGTGCCAGCCGTCTGGGGAGGCAGCCCCAGCATTTT
TRBJ1-1 TRBD1 TRBV6-1 few CASSKQGVGTEAFF TGTGCCAGCAGTAAACAGGGGGTTGGCACTGAAGCTTTCTTT
TRBJ1-2 TRBD1 TRBV4-3 many CASSQDWTGRGYGYTF TGCGCCAGCAGCCAAGATTGGACAGGGAGAGGCTATGGCTACACCTTC
TRBJ1-1 . TRBV12-3/TRBV12-4 few CASSLRGAGLNTEAFF TGTGCCAGCAGTCTTAGAGGGGCCGGGCTGAACACTGAAGCTTTCTTT
TRBJ2-5 . TRBV12-3/TRBV12-4 many CASAQGAEETQYF TGTGCCAGCGCCCAGGGCGCTGAAGAGACCCAGTACTTC
TRBJ2-5 TRBD2 TRBV6-1 many CASNPLGGRAAETQYF TGTGCCAGCAACCCCCTCGGAGGGAGGGCCGCAGAGACCCAGTACTTC
TRBJ2-1 TRBD1 TRBV20-1 many CSALLRDSIYNEQFF TGCAGTGCTCTGCTCCGGGACAGCATTTACAATGAGCAGTTCTTC
TRBJ2-3 . TRBV6-5 many CASSYSSVGLTDYTQYF TGTGCCAGCAGTTACTCGTCGGTGGGGCTCACTGACTATACGCAGTATTTT
TRBJ2-1 TRBD1 TRBV7-2 few CASSSSGTGTEQFF TGTGCCAGCAGCTCATCCGGGACAGGGACTGAGCAGTTCTTC
TRBJ2-3 . TRBV9 . CASSASSDTQYF TGTGCCAGCAGCGCATCCTCGGATACGCAGTATTTT
TRBJ1-3 . TRBV7-9 many CASSLQGRTIYF TGTGCCAGCAGCTTACAGGGCCGCACCATATATTTT
TRBJ2-7 TRBD2 TRBV5-1 many CASSLLAGPYEQYF TGCGCCAGCAGTTTACTAGCGGGCCCCTACGAGCAGTACTTC
TRBJ2-3 . TRBV24-1 few CATSDLEDTQPPQYF TGTGCCACCAGTGATTTGGAGGACACCCAACCCCCGCAGTATTTT
TRBJ2-3 . TRBV3-1 . CASSQSGLRLYTDTQYF TGTGCCAGCAGCCAAAGTGGACTCCGCCTCTACACAGATACGCAGTATTTT
TRBJ1-5 . TRBV15 few CATKEILSNQPQHF TGTGCCACCAAGGAGATACTTAGCAATCAGCCCCAGCATTTT
TRBJ1-5 . TRBV20-1 many CSARRSSINQPQHF TGCAGTGCTAGACGCTCCTCGATCAATCAGCCCCAGCATTTT
TRBJ1-1 . TRBV21-1 few CASSKDRAAAEAFF TGTGCCAGCAGCAAAGATAGGGCCGCCGCTGAAGCTTTCTTT
TRBJ2-1 TRBD2 TRBV15 many CATSRVGGGSYNEQFF TGTGCCACCAGCAGAGTAGGCGGGGGGTCCTACAATGAGCAGTTCTTC
TRBJ2-2 TRBD2 TRBV5-6 . CASSLAGGPSGELFF TGTGCCAGCAGCTTAGCGGGAGGGCCATCCGGGGAGCTGTTTTTT
TRBJ2-3 TRBD2 TRBV7-9 many CASSRGSPPTDTQYF TGTGCCAGCAGCCGCGGGAGCCCCCCCACAGATACGCAGTATTTT
TRBJ2-4 . TRBV13 few CASSSQGWSIQYF TGTGCCAGCAGTTCACAGGGTTGGAGCATTCAGTACTTC
TRBJ2-7 TRBD1 TRBV20-1 many CSAARPGQGAWEQYF TGCAGTGCTGCCCGTCCGGGACAGGGAGCGTGGGAGCAGTACTTC
TRBJ2-2 TRBD2 TRBV3-1 once CASSHTGLAGGPNTGELFF TGTGCCAGCAGCCATACGGGTCTAGCGGGAGGACCGAACACCGGGGAGCTGTTTTTT
TRBJ2-3 . TRBV11-2 many CASSSWVGTDTQYF TGTGCCAGCAGTTCATGGGTCGGCACAGATACGCAGTATTTT
TRBJ2-7 TRBD2 TRBV29-1 many CSVETSGSSYEQYF TGCAGCGTTGAGACTAGCGGGAGCTCCTACGAGCAGTACTTC
TRBJ2-7 TRBD1 TRBV12-3/TRBV12-4 many CASSTDRGITYEQYF TGTGCCAGCAGTACGGACAGGGGGATAACCTACGAGCAGTACTTC
TRBJ2-1 . TRBV5-1 few CASSFRRGAYNEQFF TGCGCCAGCAGCTTTCGGAGGGGCGCCTACAATGAGCAGTTCTTC
TRBJ2-1 . TRBV18 few CASSMPQISYNEQFF TGTGCCAGCTCAATGCCCCAGATAAGTTACAATGAGCAGTTCTTC
TRBJ2-3 . TRBV5-6 many CASSQGSGSTDTQYF TGTGCCAGCAGCCAGGGCTCAGGGAGCACAGATACGCAGTATTTT
TRBJ1-5 . TRBV15 many CATSRDWGQGTYSNQPQHF TGTGCCACCAGCAGAGATTGGGGGCAGGGAACCTATAGCAATCAGCCCCAGCATTTT